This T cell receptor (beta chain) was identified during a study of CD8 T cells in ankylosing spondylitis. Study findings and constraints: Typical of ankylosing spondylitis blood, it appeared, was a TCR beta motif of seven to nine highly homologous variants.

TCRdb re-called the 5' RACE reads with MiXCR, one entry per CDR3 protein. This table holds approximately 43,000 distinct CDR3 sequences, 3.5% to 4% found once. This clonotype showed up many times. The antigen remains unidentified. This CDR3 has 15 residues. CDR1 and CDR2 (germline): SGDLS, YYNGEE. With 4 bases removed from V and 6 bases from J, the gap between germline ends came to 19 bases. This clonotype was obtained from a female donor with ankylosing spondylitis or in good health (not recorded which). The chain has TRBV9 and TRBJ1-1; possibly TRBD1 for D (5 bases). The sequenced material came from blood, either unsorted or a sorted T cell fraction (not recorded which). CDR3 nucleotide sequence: TGTGCCAGCAGCCAGGGAGGGGCGGGCAAGGCTGAAGCTTTCTTT. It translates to CASSQGGAGKAEAFF.